The rows below give T cell receptor beta chains drawn from one sample of a study of blood T cell repertoires in COVID-19. TCRdb keeps only in-frame clones here, not all; method: immunoSEQ multiplex PCR. The profile shows 250,000 or so clones, over 75% of them singletons. Sequencing was performed on PBMCs or T cells enriched from blood (not recorded which). The source is a woman between 25 and 40 years old who had been exposed to COVID-19. The CDR3 runs from the conserved cysteine through the conserved F or W. The order of the fields is D gene, J gene, V gene, clone size, CDR3 protein, CDR3 DNA. A D gene is named only where the DNA matches it firmly. Size is omitted from some rows. Given values are once, few, many or a class for expanded clones.

TRBD2	TRBJ2-3	TRBV4-2	NA	CASSQQGLAGGMGTDTQYF	TGTGCCAGCAGCCAACAAGGTCTAGCGGGAGGGATGGGAACAGATACGCAGTATTTT
TRBD2	TRBJ2-1	TRBV7-9	NA	CASSISGSYYNEQFF	TGTGCCAGCAGCATTAGCGGGAGTTACTACAATGAGCAGTTCTTC
NA	TRBJ1-2	TRBV10-3	NA	CAISPDSRGTGSYTF	TGTGCCATCAGTCCGGACTCTAGGGGTACAGGGAGCTACACCTTC
TRBD1	TRBJ2-1	TRBV30	once	CAWTGGNEQFF	TGTGCCTGGACAGGGGGTAATGAGCAGTTCTTC
NA	TRBJ1-1	TRBV7-2	NA	CASSSWAHNTEAFF	TGTGCCAGCAGCTCATGGGCGCATAACACTGAAGCTTTCTTT
TRBD1	TRBJ2-2	TRBV11-2	once	CASSHGFTGDGELFF	TGTGCCAGCAGCCATGGTTTTACAGGGGACGGGGAGCTGTTTTTT
NA	TRBJ1-1	TRBV11-3	NA	CASSLGAGLNTEAFF	TGTGCCAGCAGCTTAGGAGCAGGGCTGAACACTGAAGCTTTCTTT
TRBD2	TRBJ2-7	TRBV25-1	NA	CASSGGLAGVGEQYF	TGTGCCAGCAGTGGGGGACTAGCGGGAGTAGGTGAGCAGTACTTC
TRBD2	TRBJ2-1	TRBV7-9	NA	CASSKLAGGYNEQFF	TGTGCCAGCAGCAAACTAGCGGGAGGCTACAATGAGCAGTTCTTC
TRBD1	TRBJ1-2	TRBV5-1	NA	CASSSEGDRYYYGYTF	TGCGCCAGCAGCTCCGAGGGGGACAGGTACTACTATGGCTACACCTTC
TRBD2	TRBJ2-1	TRBV11-3	NA	CASSLDTIPGLAGVYNEQFF	TGTGCCAGCAGCTTAGATACGATCCCGGGACTAGCGGGGGTCTACAATGAGCAGTTCTTC
NA	TRBJ1-1	TRBV6-5	NA	CASSYPGDTEAFF	TGTGCCAGCAGTTATCCGGGGGACACTGAAGCTTTCTTT
NA	TRBJ1-3	TRBV5-1	few	CASSLAVSGSGNTIYF	TGCGCCAGCAGCTTGGCGGTTTCTGGCTCTGGAAACACCATATATTTT
TRBD2	TRBJ2-7	TRBV28	NA	CASTHVAGGEQYF	TGTGCCAGCACTCACGTGGCGGGAGGGGAGCAGTACTTC
TRBD1	TRBJ1-6	TRBV11-2	NA	CASSFNSGGASSPLHF	TGTGCCAGCAGCTTTAACTCAGGGGGCGCGTCGTCACCCCTCCACTTT
TRBD2	TRBJ2-3	TRBV9	NA	CASSRSGTTDTQYF	TGTGCCAGCAGCCGTAGCGGGACCACAGATACGCAGTATTTT
TRBD2	TRBJ2-5	TRBV29-1	NA	CSQLVGIGTSGDQETQYF	TGCAGCCAACTTGTGGGAATAGGGACTAGCGGGGATCAAGAGACCCAGTACTTC
NA	TRBJ2-7	TRBV10-2	NA	CASSESGLKYYEQYF	TGCGCCAGCAGTGAATCGGGTCTCAAGTACTACGAGCAGTACTTC
NA	TRBJ2-5	TRBV19	NA	CASSRDKTQYF	TGTGCCAGTAGTAGAGACAAGACCCAGTACTTC
TRBD1	TRBJ1-3	TRBV18	few	CASSPNLGQYSGNTIYF	TGTGCCAGCTCACCAAATTTGGGACAGTACTCTGGAAACACCATATATTTT
TRBD2	TRBJ2-3	TRBV7-9	NA	CASSFTSGRGTDTQYF	TGTGCCAGCAGCTTTACCAGCGGGAGGGGCACAGATACGCAGTATTTT
TRBD1	TRBJ1-2	TRBV23-1	NA	CASSPGTGTDYGYTF	TGCGCCAGCAGTCCCGGGACAGGGACGGACTATGGCTACACCTTC
NA	TRBJ1-2	TRBV28	NA	CASSFNTAYGYTF	TGTGCCAGCAGTTTCAATACAGCATATGGCTACACCTTC
TRBD1	TRBJ1-6	TRBV30	NA	CAWSVGGQQNSPLHF	TGTGCCTGGAGTGTCGGGGGACAGCAAAATTCACCCCTCCACTTT
TRBD2	TRBJ2-3	TRBV5-1	NA	CASSGASGSINTQYF	TGCGCCAGCAGCGGCGCTAGCGGGAGTATAAATACGCAGTATTTT
TRBD1	TRBJ2-7	TRBV19	NA	CASRPSGTGVGQYF	TGTGCCAGTAGACCCTCCGGGACAGGGGTTGGGCAGTACTTC
TRBD1	TRBJ2-2	TRBV6-4	NA	CASSYRTGGSTGELFF	TGTGCCAGCAGTTACAGGACAGGGGGAAGTACCGGGGAGCTGTTTTTT